These T cell receptor beta chains were read from a single sample in a study of T cells after yellow fever vaccination. TCRdb ran MiXCR on the 5' RACE reads and lists one entry per CDR3 protein. The repertoire has 310,000 or so distinct CDR3 sequences, around 7% of them found once; the top ten carry 18%. This material consisted of PBMCs, taken 35 to 50 days after the first yellow fever vaccination. Receptors originate from a man between 18 and 35 years old who received the YFV17D yellow fever vaccine. Both conserved end residues are part of each CDR3. The D gene is left open where the match is weak. Where a row states a size, it is once, few, many or the class of an expanded clone; other rows omit it.

V gene	clone size	D gene	J gene	CDR3 DNA	CDR3 protein
TRBV27	many	NA	TRBJ2-5	TGTGCCAGCAGTTTCCGGGGCAGGAGAGAGACCCAGTACTTC	CASSFRGRRETQYF
TRBV4-3	NA	NA	TRBJ2-3	TGCGCCAGCAGCCAAGATCCCGAGGGCTCAGATACGCAGTATTTT	CASSQDPEGSDTQYF
TRBV20-1	few	TRBD2	TRBJ2-2	TGCAGTGCTAGAGTGATATCGGGGGGGCCGTCGAACACCGGGGAGCTGTTTTTT	CSARVISGGPSNTGELFF
TRBV29-1	many	TRBD2	TRBJ2-5	TGCAGCGTGGCTACTAGCGGAGAGACCCAGTACTTC	CSVATSGETQYF
TRBV20-1	few	TRBD1	TRBJ2-5	TGCAGTGCGAGTAGACAGGGGGCCCAAGAGACCCAGTACTTC	CSASRQGAQETQYF
TRBV10-3	few	NA	TRBJ1-1	TGTGCCATCAGTGAGTCGGGCATAACGAACACTGAAGCTTTCTTT	CAISESGITNTEAFF
TRBV7-2	NA	NA	TRBJ2-1	TGTGCCAGCACCGAAAGGAGGGACAATGAGCAGTTCTTC	CASTERRDNEQFF
TRBV15	NA	NA	TRBJ1-6	TGTGCCACCAGCAGAGGCTCTTTGGGGGGCTGGGATTCACCCCTCCACTTT	CATSRGSLGGWDSPLHF
TRBV20-1	many	NA	TRBJ2-5	TGCAGTGGGTTGAATCCCGGAGAGACCCAGTACTTC	CSGLNPGETQYF
TRBV4-3	NA	NA	TRBJ2-3	TGCGCCAGCAGCTACATTTGGGGGGCCGACACAGATACGCAGTATTTT	CASSYIWGADTDTQYF
TRBV18	few	TRBD1	TRBJ2-2	TGTGCCAGCTCACCTTACTCGGCAGGGGGCACCGGGGAGCTGTTTTTT	CASSPYSAGGTGELFF
TRBV11-2	many	TRBD2	TRBJ2-3	TGTGCCAGCAGTTCCGGCGGTCTAGCGGGGGGTCTCACAGATACGCAGTATTTT	CASSSGGLAGGLTDTQYF
TRBV20-1	many	NA	TRBJ1-4	TGCAGTGCGGGGACGCCCGCAACTAATGAAAAACTGTTTTTT	CSAGTPATNEKLFF
TRBV6-5	few	NA	TRBJ2-3	TGTGCCAGCAGGCTCAACAGGGCCCTGAGCACAGATACGCAGTATTTT	CASRLNRALSTDTQYF
TRBV7-3	few	NA	TRBJ2-7	TGTGCCAGCAGCCCAATGGCAGGTAGCTCCTACGAGCAGTACTTC	CASSPMAGSSYEQYF
TRBV2	few	NA	TRBJ1-3	TGTGCCAGCAGAATGGTGGAGTCTGGAAACACCATATATTTT	CASRMVESGNTIYF
TRBV5-1	many	TRBD1	TRBJ1-2	TGCGCCAGCAGCCGGGACAGGGGGACCGCTGGCTACACCTTC	CASSRDRGTAGYTF
TRBV5-1	NA	TRBD1	TRBJ1-6	TGCGCCAGCAGCATGGGGCACAGGGGGCCACCCCTCCACTTT	CASSMGHRGPPLHF
TRBV20-1	NA	TRBD2	TRBJ2-3	TGCAGTGCTTTTTCTGGGACTAGCGGGGGAGCTAGCACAGATACGCAGTATTTT	CSAFSGTSGGASTDTQYF
TRBV12-3/TRBV12-4	many	NA	TRBJ1-4	TGTGCCAGCAGTTCGCGCATGGTCACGGAAAAACTGTTTTTT	CASSSRMVTEKLFF
TRBV7-2	NA	NA	TRBJ2-5	TGTGCCAGCAGCTTAGCTAGCGTATTAGAGACCCAGTACTTC	CASSLASVLETQYF
TRBV6-1	many	NA	TRBJ1-6	TGTGCCAGCAGTCCCGTAATTACAAATTCACCCCTCCACTTT	CASSPVITNSPLHF
TRBV6-1	NA	NA	TRBJ1-2	TGTGCCAGCAGTAAAAAAGGGCTGAACTATGGCTACACCTTC	CASSKKGLNYGYTF
TRBV19	NA	TRBD1	TRBJ1-2	TGTGCCAGTAGTAGGGACAGGGCCGTCTATGGCTACACCTTC	CASSRDRAVYGYTF
TRBV6-2/TRBV6-3	many	NA	TRBJ2-7	TGTGCCAGCAGTTACCGGGGTGCCGAGCAGTACTTC	CASSYRGAEQYF
TRBV20-1	NA	NA	TRBJ2-1	TGCAGTGCCCTCTCCGCCGTCAATGAGCAGTTCTTC	CSALSAVNEQFF
TRBV12-3/TRBV12-4	NA	NA	TRBJ1-5	TGTGCCAGCACCCTGGGGGGGGCCCAGCATTTT	CASTLGGAQHF
TRBV20-1	NA	TRBD2	TRBJ2-3	TGCAGTGCTAGATCCCCGGGACTAGCGGGGGGGCGGGGAGATACGCAGTATTTT	CSARSPGLAGGRGDTQYF
TRBV4-3	few	NA	TRBJ1-4	TGCGCCAGCAGCCTCGGACCAGGGGATGAAAAACTGTTTTTT	CASSLGPGDEKLFF
TRBV7-9	NA	TRBD1	TRBJ2-5	TGTGCCAGCAGCCAGTCACAGGGGCGGGAGACCCAGTACTTC	CASSQSQGRETQYF
TRBV7-2	many	NA	TRBJ2-5	TGTGCCAGCAGCTTCCCTGCCCAAGAGACCCAGTACTTC	CASSFPAQETQYF
TRBV12-3/TRBV12-4	many	NA	TRBJ1-2	TGTGCCAGCAGTTCCCCCCAAGTTGGGGACTATGGCTACACCTTC	CASSSPQVGDYGYTF
TRBV6-5	few	TRBD1	TRBJ1-6	TGTGCCAGCAGTCTTACTCAGGGGGCCTATTCACCCCTCCACTTT	CASSLTQGAYSPLHF
TRBV9	NA	TRBD1	TRBJ2-1	TGTGCCAGCAGCGTAGAAAGTAGCGACAGGGCTACTAACAATGAGCAGTTCTTC	CASSVESSDRATNNEQFF
TRBV10-3	few	NA	TRBJ1-1	TGTGCCATCAGTGAGCCTAAGGGGATCTCCTCCGGAGCTTTCTTT	CAISEPKGISSGAFF
TRBV3-1	NA	TRBD2	TRBJ2-3	TGTGCCAGCAGCCAAGTCGGCGGGGGGGCCGGGACAGATACGCAGTATTTT	CASSQVGGGAGTDTQYF
TRBV6-1	few	NA	TRBJ2-3	TGTGCCAGCAGCAATGCCCCTTACGATGGGGGGCCTACAGATACGCAGTATTTT	CASSNAPYDGGPTDTQYF
TRBV5-5	NA	NA	TRBJ2-1	TGTGCCAGCAGCACTAGGCTCCTCTGGCAGTTCTTC	CASSTRLLWQFF
TRBV5-1	few	NA	TRBJ1-1	TGCGCCAGCAGCTTGAACCTCCTAGGCACTGAAGCTTTCTTT	CASSLNLLGTEAFF
TRBV19	NA	NA	TRBJ1-4	TGTGCCAGTACCGATCTCGGACAGTCGCCAGAAAAACTGTTTTTT	CASTDLGQSPEKLFF
TRBV5-1	few	NA	TRBJ2-5	TGCGCCAGCAGCGTGGACCCCAATGGAGAGACCCAGTACTTC	CASSVDPNGETQYF
TRBV6-2/TRBV6-3	NA	NA	TRBJ2-6	TGTGCCAGCAGTTACTTGTCAGTCTCTGGGGCCAACGTCCTGACTTTC	CASSYLSVSGANVLTF
TRBV20-1	many	NA	TRBJ2-7	TGCAGTGCTAGGGATTCGGGCTACGAGCAGTACTTC	CSARDSGYEQYF
TRBV28	NA	NA	TRBJ1-1	TGTGCCAGCAGTTTACCTGTCGGGGGGGCTGAAGCTTTCTTT	CASSLPVGGAEAFF
TRBV29-1	few	NA	TRBJ1-2	TGCAGCGTTACCGGGCTTCCGGGAGCTAACTATGGCTACACCTTC	CSVTGLPGANYGYTF
TRBV2	NA	NA	TRBJ1-1	TGTGCCAGCAGAGGCAATCGGAACACTGAAGCTTTCTTT	CASRGNRNTEAFF
TRBV12-3/TRBV12-4	many	TRBD2	TRBJ2-7	TGTGCCAGCACCCCCAGCGGGGGGGCCGACGAGCAGTACTTC	CASTPSGGADEQYF
TRBV6-5	few	TRBD2	TRBJ2-4	TGTGCCAGCAGTTACTCTAGCGGGGGGAAAAACATTCAGTACTTC	CASSYSSGGKNIQYF
TRBV6-5	many	TRBD1	TRBJ2-7	TGTGCCAGTGATTTACAGGGGGCAGGGGCCTACGAGCAGTACTTC	CASDLQGAGAYEQYF
TRBV6-5	NA	NA	TRBJ2-5	TGTGCCAGCAGTTCACAGGGCCCGTACCAAGAGACCCAGTACTTC	CASSSQGPYQETQYF
TRBV6-1	many	NA	TRBJ2-3	TGTGCCAGCAGTGGGCAGGGCGTAGATACGCAGTATTTT	CASSGQGVDTQYF
TRBV9	few	TRBD1	TRBJ2-7	TGTGCCAGCAGCGTAGGAGGGACAGCCTCCTACGAGCAGTACTTC	CASSVGGTASYEQYF
TRBV5-4	NA	NA	TRBJ2-5	TGTGCCAGCAGCGGGTGGTCGGGTTCGGGAGAGACCCAGTACTTC	CASSGWSGSGETQYF
TRBV20-1	NA	TRBD2	TRBJ2-1	TGCAGTGCCCGACTAGCGGGGTGGGGTAATGAGCAGTTCTTC	CSARLAGWGNEQFF
TRBV27	few	NA	TRBJ1-6	TGTGCCACCACCTCCCTCGGGGCTGGGACCCTCCACTTT	CATTSLGAGTLHF